Following are 10 T cell receptor beta chains from one sample sequenced in a study of OX40 agonist ivuxolimab in advanced cancers. Repertoires were generated with immunoSEQ multiplex PCR, while TCRdb's copy carries only in-frame clones and drops some. The top ten clones hold approximately 45% of a sample with approximately 18,000 clones, more than 75% of them seen once. Material: CD4+ or CD8+ T cells sorted from blood, obtained in a trial of the OX40 agonist ivuxolimab. All receptors derive from an adult with an advanced solid tumor such as melanoma, head and neck, liver or kidney cancer.

This clone is termed medium-sized. The CDR3 region has the DNA TGTGCCAGAAGCTTGTCGCGACGCGACGAGCAGTACTTC. Its protein product is CARSLSRRDEQYF. The chain links TRBV5-3 to TRBJ2-7, with D unresolved. TRBV5-3 is treated as an ORF (open reading frame) with a function not yet certain. Trimming left V 1 base short and J 5 bases short, with 10 bases between. The CDR3 is 13 residues long.

V gene TRBV9 combines with J gene TRBJ2-5, with D unclear. Germline CDR1 SGDLS, CDR2 YYNGEE. Deletions cut 0 bases from V and 6 bases from J, with 15 bases between. This CDR3 contains 15 residues. The CDR3 DNA sequence: TGTGCCAGCAGCGTAGGTTTTCGAGATGTGCAGACCCAGTACTTC. This translates into CASSVGFRDVQTQYF.

The V gene is TRBV4-1, the J gene TRBJ2-1; 9 positions match TRBD1. The CDR3 totals 15 residues. CDR1 is MGHRA and CDR2 is YSYEKL in the germline V gene. V lost 4 bases, J lost 7 bases, and 8 bases stayed unmatched. The CDR3 loop reads CASSPRAGTGNEQFF. The CDR3 bases are TGCGCCAGCAGCCCAAGGGCCGGGACAGGGAATGAGCAGTTCTTC.

The rearrangement joins TRBV6-5 to TRBJ1-5; no reliable D call. This CDR3 region has 14 residues. Germline V CDR1 and CDR2: MNHEY, SVGAGI. Trimming shortened V by 6 bases and J by 7 bases, and 16 bases separated the two germline ends. CDR3 coding DNA: TGTGCCAGCAGAGCCACGCAGCGAAACCAGCCCCAGCATTTT. It codes for CASRATQRNQPQHF.

In its sample, this clone was seen once. J is TRBJ2-3 and V is TRBV29-1; 7 positions agree with TRBD1. CDR3 size: 16 residues. The ends lost 3 bases at V and 0 bases at J; junction bases unmatched: 9. From germline, CDR1 is SQVTM and CDR2 ANQGSEA. The CDR3 region is CSVDPQGQPSTDTQYF. DNA of the CDR3: TGCAGCGTTGACCCCCAGGGACAGCCTAGCACAGATACGCAGTATTTT.

The V call is TRBV7-2, the J call TRBJ2-4, with 11 bases identical to TRBD2. Germline CDR1 SGHTA, CDR2 FQGNSA. V shed 1 base, J shed 7 bases, and the junction held 9 bases outside the gene matches. This CDR3 spans 17 amino acids. The CDR3 region is CASSLEASGRSGNIQYF. The CDR3 DNA reads as TGTGCCAGCAGCTTAGAAGCTAGCGGGAGGTCTGGGAACATTCAGTACTTC.

This sequence joins TRBV19 and TRBJ1-1; D gene ambiguous. The length of the CDR3 is 15 residues. V lost 3 bases to trimming and J lost 6 bases, with 17 bases between them. Germline V lookup: CDR1 LNHDA, CDR2 SQIVND (reference sequence). The CDR3 sequence is CASSIKSGDGAEAFF. In nucleotides, the CDR3 is TGTGCCAGTAGTATCAAGTCCGGGGATGGGGCTGAAGCTTTCTTT.

The CDR3 DNA reads TGTGCCAGTAGTCACGACAGGGGCGCGGTGAACACTGAAGCTTTCTTT. This encodes CASSHDRGAVNTEAFF. The chain recombines TRBV19 with TRBJ1-1; 8 bases match TRBD1. CDR1 is LNHDA and CDR2 is SQIVND in the germline V gene (reference sequence). V shed 5 bases, J shed 0 bases, and the junction held 8 bases outside the gene matches. This CDR3 contains 16 residues.

The V gene is TRBV7-9, the J gene TRBJ2-1, with unresolved D. V was shortened by 7 bases and J by 5 bases, with 12 bases between the two germline ends. CDR3 length equals 13 residues. The germline gives CDR1 SEHNR, CDR2 FQNEAQ (reference sequence). CDR3: CASIWGNHNEQFF. The CDR3 DNA follows: TGTGCCAGCATCTGGGGAAACCACAATGAGCAGTTCTTC.

The J gene is TRBJ2-1, the V gene TRBV7-6; TRBD1 aligns across 10 bases. The CDR3 covers 14 residues. Per germline, CDR1 SGHVS and CDR2 FNYEAQ. Trimming removed 4 bases from V and 5 bases from J; junction bases left unmatched: 2. CDR3 sequence (DNA): TGTGCCAGCAGCTCGACAGGGGGCAACAATGAGCAGTTCTTC. Protein sequence: CASSSTGGNNEQFF.